Shown below are 13 T cell receptor beta chains from a single sample sequenced in a study of CD8 T cells in Susac syndrome. With random hexamers, 0.5 to 1 ug RNA was reverse transcribed. TCRdb called the immunoSEQ multiplex PCR reads again in MiXCR, with one record for every CDR3 protein. The repertoire holds tens of thousands of distinct CDR3 sequences, with about 93% as singletons. Sample: CD8+ T cells from PBMCs. Receptor source: a human donor with Susac syndrome.

The gene calls are TRBV5-1 and TRBJ2-7; D might be TRBD1 (6 bases). This CDR3 has 14 residues. Germline V CDR1 and CDR2: SGHRS, YFSETQ. The germline V and J ends were trimmed by 4 bases and 3 bases, with 14 bases remaining between them. The CDR3 loop is CASSPDRSYYEQYF. CDR3 in DNA: TGCGCCAGCAGCCCCGACAGGTCCTACTACGAGCAGTACTTC.

J is TRBJ2-1 and V is TRBV19; 8 nucleotides align to TRBD2. The CDR3 has 18 amino acids. Germline CDR1 is LNHDA and CDR2 is SQIVND (reference sequence). V trimming: 2 bases; J trimming: 9 bases; junction bases outside the gene matches: 18. DNA of the CDR3: TGTGCCAGTAGTATATTACGGGAGGGACACCCAACCGTGGGTGAGCAGTTCTTC. Its protein product is CASSILREGHPTVGEQFF.

The chain employs TRBV5-1 and TRBJ2-5, with D possibly matching TRBD1 (6 bases). This CDR3 is 13 amino acids long. V was shortened by 4 bases and J by 1 base, with 8 bases between the two germline ends. Germline lookup yields CDR1 SGHRS and CDR2 YFSETQ. CDR3 bases: TGCGCCAGCAGCCTGGACAGCCAAGAGACCCAGTACTTC. Translated: CASSLDSQETQYF.

The chain recombines TRBV11-2 with TRBJ1-1; unclear D gene. Trimming removed 5 bases from V and 1 base from J, with 11 bases in between. This CDR3 is built from 14 residues. The germline V gene has CDR1 SGHAT and CDR2 FQNNGV. The CDR3 here is CASSPPQGNTEAFF. The CDR3 DNA reads as TGTGCCAGCAGCCCTCCCCAAGGGAACACTGAAGCTTTCTTT.

The chain carries TRBV27 and TRBJ2-3, with D tentatively TRBD2 (6 bases). V lost 7 bases to trimming and J lost 3 bases, with 14 bases between them. The CDR3 is made up of 14 amino acids. The germline gives CDR1 MNHEY, CDR2 SMNVEV (reference sequence). The chain's CDR3 is CASTPGERTDTQYF. The CDR3 DNA is TGTGCCAGCACGCCGGGGGAGAGAACAGATACGCAGTATTTT.

The gene calls are TRBV12-3 or TRBV12-4 and TRBJ2-7, with 9 nucleotides matching TRBD2. There are 15 residues in the CDR3. The V and J ends lost 6 bases and 1 base, in that order; junction bases with no gene match: 7. This CDR3 reads CASSPSGAVSYEQYF. CDR3 sequence (DNA): TGTGCCAGCAGCCCTAGCGGGGCGGTTTCCTACGAGCAGTACTTC.

V gene TRBV29-1 combines with J gene TRBJ2-7; no clear D gene. The length of the CDR3 is 12 residues. Germline CDR1 and CDR2: SQVTM and ANQGSEA. V was shortened by 3 bases and J by 2 bases, with 8 bases between the two germline ends. As DNA, the CDR3 is TGCAGCGTTGATTCTGGAGCCTACGAGCAGTACTTC. This gives the protein CSVDSGAYEQYF.

This clonotype has a single count. The chain carries TRBV5-6 and TRBJ2-7, with 7 bases that match TRBD2. Germline loops: CDR1 SGHDT, CDR2 YYEEEE. V lost 4 bases to trimming and J lost 5 bases; unmatched junction nucleotides: 9. This CDR3 has 14 amino acids. CDR3 region: CASSPGLADNEQYF. CDR3 coding DNA: TGTGCCAGCAGCCCGGGGCTAGCGGACAACGAGCAGTACTTC.

The chain joins TRBV20-1 to TRBJ2-2, with D possibly matching TRBD1 (5 bases). Germline-derived CDR1 and CDR2 are DFQATT and SNEGSKA (reference sequence). The CDR3 is made up of 15 amino acids. V lost 4 bases, J lost 0 bases, and 12 bases lay in between. The CDR3 nucleotides are TGCAGTGCTACTCGTTTAGGGGCGAACACCGGGGAGCTGTTTTTT. The encoded protein is CSATRLGANTGELFF.

The chain recombines TRBV15 with TRBJ2-3, with 10 bases aligning to TRBD2. The V segment lost 1 base and the J segment 2 bases; nucleotides outside the gene matches: 12. CDR3 length: 19 residues. Germline V lookup: CDR1 LNHNV, CDR2 YYDKDF (reference sequence). CDR3 in amino acids: CATSRVGLAGASDTDTQYF. The CDR3 DNA is TGTGCCACCAGCAGAGTCGGCCTAGCGGGAGCTTCCGACACAGATACGCAGTATTTT.

The rearrangement links TRBV20-1 to TRBJ1-5; TRBD1 matches 9 bases. CDR1 is DFQATT, CDR2 SNEGSKA, per germline (reference sequence). This CDR3 contains 15 residues. J was trimmed by 6 bases and V by 7 bases; bases with no gene match: 13. The CDR3 region has the DNA TGCAGTGGGGTAAAAGATGGGACAGGGTTTCAGCCCCAGCATTTT. Its translation is CSGVKDGTGFQPQHF.

The chain is built from TRBV15 and TRBJ2-7; no clear D gene. Deletions cut 0 bases from V and 1 base from J, with 13 bases between. Germline-derived CDR1 and CDR2 are LNHNV and YYDKDF (reference sequence). The CDR3 runs 16 residues. CDR3 protein: CATSRELGLTSYEQYF. The CDR3 bases are TGTGCCACCAGCAGAGAGCTAGGGCTTACTTCCTACGAGCAGTACTTC.

The chain uses TRBV9 and TRBJ2-1; D unclear. The CDR3 sequence is 10 residues long. CDR1 and CDR2 (germline): SGDLS, YYNGEE. Deletions cut 3 bases from V and 8 bases from J, with 3 bases between. Here the CDR3 reads CASSADEQFF. In DNA form, the CDR3 reads TGTGCCAGCAGCGCGGATGAGCAGTTCTTC.